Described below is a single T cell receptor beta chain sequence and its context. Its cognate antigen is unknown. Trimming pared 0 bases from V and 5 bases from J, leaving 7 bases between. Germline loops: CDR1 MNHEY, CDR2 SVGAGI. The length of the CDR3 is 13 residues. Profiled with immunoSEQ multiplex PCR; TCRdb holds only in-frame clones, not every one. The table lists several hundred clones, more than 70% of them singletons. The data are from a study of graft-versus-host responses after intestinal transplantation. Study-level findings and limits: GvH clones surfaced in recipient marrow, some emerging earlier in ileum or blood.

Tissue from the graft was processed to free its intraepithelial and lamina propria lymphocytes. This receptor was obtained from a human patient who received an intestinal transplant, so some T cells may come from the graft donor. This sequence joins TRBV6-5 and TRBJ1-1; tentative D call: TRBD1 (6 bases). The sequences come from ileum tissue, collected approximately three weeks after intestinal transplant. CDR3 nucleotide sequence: TGTGCCAGCAGTTACTCCAGGGGTACTGAAGCTTTCTTT. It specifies CASSYSRGTEAFF.